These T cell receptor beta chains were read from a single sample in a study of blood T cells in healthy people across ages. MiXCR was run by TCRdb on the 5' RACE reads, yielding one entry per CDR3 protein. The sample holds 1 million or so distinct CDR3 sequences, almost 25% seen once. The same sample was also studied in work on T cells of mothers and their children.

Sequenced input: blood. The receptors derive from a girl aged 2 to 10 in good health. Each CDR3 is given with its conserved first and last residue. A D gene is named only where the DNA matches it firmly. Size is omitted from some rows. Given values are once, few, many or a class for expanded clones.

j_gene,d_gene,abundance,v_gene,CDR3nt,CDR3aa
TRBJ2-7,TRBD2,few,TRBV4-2,TGTGCCAGCAGCCAAGATTCGAGGACTAGGGGCCACGAGCAGTACTTC,CASSQDSRTRGHEQYF
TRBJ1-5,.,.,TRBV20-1,TGCAGTGCTAGAGGGTCTTATAGCAATCAGCCCCAGCATTTT,CSARGSYSNQPQHF
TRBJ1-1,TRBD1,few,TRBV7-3,TGTGCCAGCAGCCAACGGACAGGGGGAGACACTGAAGCTTTCTTT,CASSQRTGGDTEAFF
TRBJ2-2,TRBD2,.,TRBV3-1,TGTGCCAGCAGCAAAACTAGCGGAAGCGTCGGGGAGCTGTTTTTT,CASSKTSGSVGELFF
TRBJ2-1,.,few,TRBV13,TGTGCCAGCAGCCGAAAAGCGGGCTCCTACAATGAGCAGTTCTTC,CASSRKAGSYNEQFF
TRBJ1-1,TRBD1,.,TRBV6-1,TGTGTCAGCCGAGGGGGCCGAAGCACTGAAGCTTTCTTT,CVSRGGRSTEAFF
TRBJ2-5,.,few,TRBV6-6,TGTGCCAGCAGACTACCGGACAGTCAGCGAGAGACCCAGTACTTC,CASRLPDSQRETQYF
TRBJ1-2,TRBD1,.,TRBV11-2,TGTGCCAGCAGCTTACCCGACAGGGAGGGACCCTATGGCTACACCTTC,CASSLPDREGPYGYTF
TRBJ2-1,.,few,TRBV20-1,TGCAGTGCGAGATCTAGCACCCAGCAGTTCTTC,CSARSSTQQFF
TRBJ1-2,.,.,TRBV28,TGTGCCAGCAGTTCAGATCCCGCTGTTTCAGGCTACACCTTC,CASSSDPAVSGYTF
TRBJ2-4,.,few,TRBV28,TGTGCCAGCAGCGCCGTGGGATCTGGGGCCTTTCAGTACTTC,CASSAVGSGAFQYF
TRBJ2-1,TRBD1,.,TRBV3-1,TGTGCCAGCAGCCAAGGGGTGGGACAGTCCTCTAGCCCCCGGTTCTTC,CASSQGVGQSSSPRFF
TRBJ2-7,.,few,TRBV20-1,TGCAGTGCTAGCTCTGGACTATACTACGAGCAGTACTTC,CSASSGLYYEQYF
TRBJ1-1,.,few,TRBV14,TGTGCCAGCAGCCGTGGACTCCGGAACACTGAAGCTTTCTTT,CASSRGLRNTEAFF
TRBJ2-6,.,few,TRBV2,TGTGCCAGCAGTGTTGGGCGCTCTGGGGCCAACGTCCTGACTTTC,CASSVGRSGANVLTF
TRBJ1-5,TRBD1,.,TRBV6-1,TGTGCCAGCAGTACGACAGGGGGCGAAGTGGGTCAGCCCCAGCATTTT,CASSTTGGEVGQPQHF
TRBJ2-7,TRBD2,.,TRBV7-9,TGTGCCACCCAGCGGGAGGGGAGCTCCTACGAGCAGTACTTC,CATQREGSSYEQYF
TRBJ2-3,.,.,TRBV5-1,TGCGCCAGCAGCTTGGCCCAGGTTTGGGCCACAGATACGCAGTATTTT,CASSLAQVWATDTQYF
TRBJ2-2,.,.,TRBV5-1,TGCGCCAGCAGCCTATCTAGCGCTGACACCGGGGAGCCGTTTTTT,CASSLSSADTGEPFF
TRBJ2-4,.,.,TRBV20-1,TGCAGTGCTAGCTCTCCGGACCGTAAAAACATTCAGTACTTC,CSASSPDRKNIQYF
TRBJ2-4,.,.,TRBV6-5,TGTGCCAGCAGAACGTCAGGGGCAAAAAACATTCAGTACTTC,CASRTSGAKNIQYF
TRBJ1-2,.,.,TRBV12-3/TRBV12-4,TGTGCCAGCAGCCCCGGGACCGATTATTACACCTTC,CASSPGTDYYTF
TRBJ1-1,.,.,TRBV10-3,TGTGCCATCAGTGAGAGGAGCACGGGCACTGAAGCTTTCTTT,CAISERSTGTEAFF
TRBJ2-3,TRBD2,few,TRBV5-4,TGTGCCAGCAGCTTGGCGAGTTCGGGGGGGCTCACAGATACGCAGTATTTT,CASSLASSGGLTDTQYF
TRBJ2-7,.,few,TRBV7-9,TGTGCCAGCAGCTGGGTTGGGAGTGGCAGGGACGCCCACGAGCAGTACTTC,CASSWVGSGRDAHEQYF
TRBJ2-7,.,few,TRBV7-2,TGTGCCAGCAGCTCGGGGCGAGTCTCCTACGAGCAGTACTTC,CASSSGRVSYEQYF
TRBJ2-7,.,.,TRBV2,TGTGCCAGCAGTACGAGGGCCCAATCGGACGAGCAGTACTTC,CASSTRAQSDEQYF
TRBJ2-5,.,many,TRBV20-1,TGCAGTGCTAGAGAGATATACCAAGAGACCCAGTACTTC,CSAREIYQETQYF
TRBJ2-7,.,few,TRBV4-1,TGCGCCAGCAGCCCCGTGTATCAGTCCTACGAGCAGTACTTC,CASSPVYQSYEQYF
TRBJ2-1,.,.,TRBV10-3,TGTGCCATCAGTGAGTTTTCCGGGACCTCCTACAATGAGCAGTTCTTC,CAISEFSGTSYNEQFF
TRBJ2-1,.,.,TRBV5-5,TGTGCCAGCAGCTTGTTATTCGGACAGAGCTCCTACAATGAGCAGTTCTTC,CASSLLFGQSSYNEQFF
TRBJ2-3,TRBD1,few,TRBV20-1,TGCAGTGCCCACTGGACAGGAAGCACAGATACGCAGTATTTT,CSAHWTGSTDTQYF
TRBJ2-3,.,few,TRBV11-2,TGTGCCAGCAGCTTTTACGAACGTCTTCCTGGGGATACGCAGTATTTT,CASSFYERLPGDTQYF
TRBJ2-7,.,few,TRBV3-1,TGTGCCAGCAGCCAAACGGACGGCTACGAGCAGTACTTC,CASSQTDGYEQYF
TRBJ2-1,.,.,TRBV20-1,TGCAGTCCGACCGGGACCCTCAATGAGCAGTTCTTC,CSPTGTLNEQFF
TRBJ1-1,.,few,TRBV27,TGTGCCAGCAGTTTGTCGATCTCTCTCCCCGATGAAGCTTTCTTT,CASSLSISLPDEAFF
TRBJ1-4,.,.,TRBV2,TGTGCCAGCAGGTGGAGGCCTCCATCAACTAATGAAAAACTGTTTTTT,CASRWRPPSTNEKLFF
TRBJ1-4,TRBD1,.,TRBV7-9,TGTGCCAGCAGCCGAGAGGAGGGGGCGGATGAAAAACTGTTTTTT,CASSREEGADEKLFF
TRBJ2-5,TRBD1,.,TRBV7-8,TGTGCCAGCAGCCACCCGACAGGGACAGGGGAAGAGGGAAAAGGGGGTCGGTGGGAGACCCAGTACTTC,CASSHPTGTGEEGKGGRWETQYF
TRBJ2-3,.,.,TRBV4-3,TGCGCCAGCAACCCACGAGGGGGTGGCACAGATACGCAGTATTTT,CASNPRGGGTDTQYF
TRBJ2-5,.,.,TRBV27,TGTGCCAGCAGTCCTACGGGCCCCGAGGCCCAGTACTTC,CASSPTGPEAQYF